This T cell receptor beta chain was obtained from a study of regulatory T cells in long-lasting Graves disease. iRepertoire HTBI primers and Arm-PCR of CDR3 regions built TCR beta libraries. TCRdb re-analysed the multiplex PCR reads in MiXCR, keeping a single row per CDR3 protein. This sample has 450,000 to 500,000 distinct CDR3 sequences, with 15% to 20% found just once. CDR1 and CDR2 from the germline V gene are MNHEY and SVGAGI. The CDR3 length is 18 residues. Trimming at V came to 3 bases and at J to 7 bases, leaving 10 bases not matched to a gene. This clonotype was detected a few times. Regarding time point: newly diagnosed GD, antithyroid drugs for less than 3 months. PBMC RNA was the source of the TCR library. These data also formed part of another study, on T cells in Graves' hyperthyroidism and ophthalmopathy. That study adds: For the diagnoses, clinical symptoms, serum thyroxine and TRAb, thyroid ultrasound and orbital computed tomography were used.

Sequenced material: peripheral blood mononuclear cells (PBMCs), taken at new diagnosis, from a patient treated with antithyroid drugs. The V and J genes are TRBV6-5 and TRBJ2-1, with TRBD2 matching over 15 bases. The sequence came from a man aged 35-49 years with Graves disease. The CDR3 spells CASSYHLTGTSGRNEQFF. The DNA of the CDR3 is TGTGCCAGCAGTTATCACTTAACCGGGACTAGCGGGAGGAATGAGCAGTTCTTC.